This is a list of T cell receptor beta chains from one sample in a study of cytomegalovirus exposure and HLA in healthy donors. Libraries were prepared by immunoSEQ multiplex PCR; TCRdb keeps only in-frame clonotypes and omits some of them. This repertoire shows under 150,000 clones, approximately 86% found once; its top ten account for about 1.5%. The sequenced sample was PBMCs. Receptor source: a boy younger than 18 in good health and CMV-seronegative. CDR3s include the opening cysteine and the closing phenylalanine or tryptophan. D genes are given only for firm matches. Clone size appears in some rows only: once, few, many, or a class for an expanded clone.

.	TRBV19	TRBJ2-7	.	TGTGCCAGTAGTATAACCAGGGGCACCTACGAGCAGTACTTC	CASSITRGTYEQYF
TRBD2	TRBV5-4	TRBJ2-7	.	TGTGCCAGCAGCCCCGGGACTAGCGAACTTTACGAGCAGTACTTC	CASSPGTSELYEQYF
.	TRBV4-3	TRBJ2-7	few	TGCGCCAGCAGCCAAGAGCCGTGGGCAGCCTACGAGCAGTACTTC	CASSQEPWAAYEQYF
TRBD1	TRBV7-8	TRBJ1-2	once	TGTGCCAGCAGCTTAGACAGGGGGCCGAACTATGGCTACACCTTC	CASSLDRGPNYGYTF
.	TRBV9	TRBJ2-7	once	TGTGCCAGCAGCGTAGGCAGCGGCCGGAACGAGCAGTACTTC	CASSVGSGRNEQYF
.	TRBV4-1	TRBJ2-5	.	TGCGCCAGCAGCAAAGCCCCTCCAGAGACCCAGTACTTC	CASSKAPPETQYF
TRBD1	TRBV5-1	TRBJ2-5	.	TGCGCCAGCAGCTTGGGACTAGGACAGGGTCAGCTGGGTGTAAGGGAGACCCAGTACTTC	CASSLGLGQGQLGVRETQYF
TRBD2	TRBV5-1	TRBJ2-7	.	TGCGCCAGCAGCGGCCCCGATCGGGCTAGCGGGAGTTTTTTCCACGAGCAGTACTTC	CASSGPDRASGSFFHEQYF
TRBD1	TRBV7-2	TRBJ2-1	few	TGTGCCAGCAGCTTAGTACAGGGGCTGAGCAATGAGCAGTTCTTC	CASSLVQGLSNEQFF
.	TRBV23-1	TRBJ2-7	.	TGCGCCAGCAGTCCGGTCACCCGGAGCTCCTACGAGCAGTACTTC	CASSPVTRSSYEQYF
.	TRBV7-2	TRBJ1-3	.	TGTGCCAGCAGCTTAGCTACCGACAGGGGAAACACCATATATTTT	CASSLATDRGNTIYF
.	TRBV21-1	TRBJ1-5	.	TGTGCCAGCAGCAAAGTATTCTTTTTCGGGACAGGTGATCAGCCCCAGCATTTT	CASSKVFFFGTGDQPQHF
.	TRBV29-1	TRBJ2-1	.	TGCAGCGTTTGGGGGGGGGCATCCTACAATGAGCAGTTCTTC	CSVWGGASYNEQFF
.	TRBV29-1	TRBJ2-1	once	TGCAGCGTTGAAGACGGAGGCTATGAGCAGTTCTTC	CSVEDGGYEQFF
.	TRBV27	TRBJ1-6	.	TGTGCCAGCAGTTCCTACATGGGAGAGGGCCACAATTCACCCCTCCACTTT	CASSSYMGEGHNSPLHF
TRBD2	TRBV7-2	TRBJ2-1	.	TGTGCCAGCAGCTTGGGAGCGGGAGAGCAGTTCTTC	CASSLGAGEQFF
.	TRBV25-1	TRBJ1-3	.	TGTGCCAGCACCAAGACAGGTCTAACCATATATTTT	CASTKTGLTIYF
.	TRBV19	TRBJ1-1	.	TGTGCCAGTAGTATATTCGGGACATCTCATCCTAACACTGAAGCTTTCTTT	CASSIFGTSHPNTEAFF
TRBD1	TRBV6-5	TRBJ1-6	.	TGTGCCAGCAGAACCGGGACAGATAATTCACCCCTCCACTTT	CASRTGTDNSPLHF
TRBD1	TRBV29-1	TRBJ1-2	.	TGCAGCGTGAGGGACAGGGGCGATGGCTACACCTTC	CSVRDRGDGYTF
TRBD1	TRBV5-6	TRBJ1-2	few	TGTGCCAGCAGCTTAGGACAGGGGCAAGATGGCTACACCTTC	CASSLGQGQDGYTF
.	TRBV5-1	TRBJ1-4	.	TGCGCCAGCAGGCCTGGACAGCCTAATGAAAAACTGTTTTTT	CASRPGQPNEKLFF
.	TRBV5-3	TRBJ1-1	.	TGTGCCAGAAGCGTGGAGGGGCAGTTTGAAGCTTTCTTT	CARSVEGQFEAFF
TRBD1	TRBV7-7	TRBJ2-2	few	TGTGCCAGCAGCTCACAGGGGGCGCACGGGGAGCTGTTTTTT	CASSSQGAHGELFF
TRBD1	TRBV4-2	TRBJ1-2	.	TGTGCCAGCAGCCAATTGTCTGTCGACAGGGACGAGTATGGCTACACCTTC	CASSQLSVDRDEYGYTF